The 8 T cell receptor beta chains presented below share a single source sample, sequenced in a study of blood T cell repertoires in COVID-19. Generated by immunoSEQ multiplex PCR, the TCRdb table keeps only in-frame clones and is missing some. The table records under 95,000 clones, about three quarters of them present only once. The sample was peripheral blood. The receptors were gathered from a man aged 50 to 60 with active or convalescent COVID-19.

V usage is TRBV7-9 and J usage is TRBJ1-5; no clear D. CDR3 length equals 14 residues. The germline gives CDR1 SEHNR, CDR2 FQNEAQ (reference sequence). The V and J ends lost 1 base and 0 bases respectively, with 4 bases between them. CDR3 in DNA: TGTGCCAGCAGCTTAGGTTATAGCAATCAGCCCCAGCATTTT. Encoded protein: CASSLGYSNQPQHF.

In its sample, this clone was seen a few times. The rearrangement links TRBV14 to TRBJ1-2; D perhaps matches TRBD1 (5 bases). Germline V gives CDR1 SGHDN, CDR2 FVKESK. The V end was cut by 2 bases, the J end by 2 bases, with 12 bases between. CDR3 length equals 15 residues. This chain's CDR3 is CASSQWEGWNYGYTF. Written as DNA, the CDR3 is TGTGCCAGCAGCCAATGGGAGGGGTGGAACTATGGCTACACCTTC.

DNA for the CDR3: TGCGCCAGCAGCCAAGAGATCGGGACAGGCCCTGTGAATACGCAGTATTTT. Translated: CASSQEIGTGPVNTQYF. The rearrangement uses TRBV4-1 and TRBJ2-3; TRBD1 matches at 8 bases. V gave up 0 bases and J gave up 7 bases; unmatched junction bases: 12. The length of the CDR3 is 17 residues. Germline V gene lookup returns CDR1 MGHRA and CDR2 YSYEKL.

The J gene is TRBJ1-3, the V gene TRBV6-5, with a tentative D call TRBD1 (6 bases). Germline CDR1 reads MNHEY; CDR2 reads SVGAGI. The CDR3 runs to 15 residues. Trimming removed 6 bases from V and 4 bases from J, with 16 bases in between. The CDR3 sequence is CASRDGQSAGNTIYF. In nucleotides, the CDR3 is TGTGCCAGCAGGGACGGACAGTCGGCCGGAAACACCATATATTTT.

The table lists this clone with a few counts. The chain combines TRBV12-3 or TRBV12-4 with TRBJ1-2; D might be TRBD1 (5 bases). V lost 5 bases to trimming and J lost 8 bases, with 12 bases between them. The CDR3 has 12 residues. CDR3 region: CASSPLGLGYTF. CDR3 in DNA: TGTGCCAGCAGTCCCCTGGGGCTCGGCTACACCTTC.

The CDR3 sequence: CASSLLLVKTGELFF. The CDR3 coding sequence is TGTGCCAGCAGCTTATTATTAGTGAAGACCGGGGAGCTGTTTTTT. The chain joins TRBV7-2 to TRBJ2-2; D unresolved. Trimming shortened V by 2 bases and J by 5 bases, and 12 bases separated the two germline ends. CDR3 length: 15 amino acids. CDR1 is SGHTA, CDR2 FQGNSA, per germline.

This chain uses TRBV11-3 with TRBJ2-5; TRBD2 matches 12 bases. Trimming at V came to 5 bases and at J to 5 bases, leaving 12 bases not matched to a gene. The germline gives CDR1 SGHNT, CDR2 YENEEA. The CDR3 sequence is 17 residues long. CDR3 sequence (DNA): TGTGCCAGCAGCCGTGGACTAGCGGGGTTGGTGGGGGAGACCCAGTACTTC. This translates into CASSRGLAGLVGETQYF. The variable domain in full, with the rest retrieved from reference TRBV11-3 and TRBJ2-5, is EAGVVQSPRYKIIEKKQPVAFWCNPISGHNTLYWYLQNLGQGPELLIRYENEEAVDDSQLPKDRFSAERLKGVDSTLKIQPAELGDSAVYLCASSRGLAGLVGETQYFGPGTRLLVL.

This clone was detected only once. The rearrangement links TRBV6-5 to TRBJ1-2, with D tentatively TRBD1 (6 bases). CDR1 is MNHEY, CDR2 SVGAGI, per germline. V was cut by 7 bases and J by 5 bases, with 14 bases left in between. This CDR3 has 13 amino acids. The CDR3 DNA sequence: TGTGCCAGCACCAAGGACAGATTATATGGCTACACCTTC. Protein: CASTKDRLYGYTF.